The 18 T cell receptor beta chains given below trace back to one sample, sequenced in a study of T cells in Graves' hyperthyroidism and ophthalmopathy. RNA transcripts were the template for amplifying TCR beta CDR3 regions. Using the HTBI primer set, a first-round RT-PCR was run on the TCR CDR3. Using its own MiXCR run on the multiplex PCR reads, TCRdb lists one record per CDR3 protein. The table lists some 600,000 distinct CDR3 sequences, 14% of them singletons. Sequencing was performed on blood. These TCRs come from a woman aged 25 to 39 with Graves' hyperthyroidism that later progressed to Graves' ophthalmopathy.

The count of this clonotype is one. The J gene is TRBJ2-1, the V gene TRBV6-1, with 14 bases fitting TRBD2. Germline values: CDR1 MNHNS, CDR2 SASEGT. The V gene end was trimmed by 4 bases and the J gene end by 13 bases; junction bases not matched to a gene: 3. The CDR3 has 13 amino acids. The CDR3, as DNA: TGTGCCAGCAGTGGACTAGCGGGAGGGCCCCAGTTCTTC. Translation: CASSGLAGGPQFF.

This clonotype was seen a handful of times. The chain carries TRBV18 and TRBJ2-7; D gene unclear. The CDR3 totals 15 residues. Germline V gene lookup returns CDR1 KGHSH and CDR2 LQKENI. V lost 3 bases and J 6 bases, leaving 18 bases between the germline ends. The CDR3 DNA reads TGTGCCAGCTCACCTCGTAGTAAACCCGCATCCGAGCAGTACTTC. This encodes CASSPRSKPASEQYF.

This clonotype was recorded at least ten times. J is TRBJ2-1 and V is TRBV5-5, with 9 bases matching TRBD1. The CDR3 consists of 15 residues. Germline V gene data show CDR1 as SGHKS and CDR2 as YYEKEE (reference sequence). J was trimmed by 6 bases and V by 3 bases; bases with no gene match: 7. The CDR3 reads CASSSRDRVINEQFF. The CDR3, as DNA: TGTGCCAGCAGCTCTAGGGACAGGGTAATCAATGAGCAGTTCTTC.

At least ten counts were recorded for this clonotype. The chain couples TRBV27 to TRBJ2-7, with D perhaps TRBD1 or TRBD2 (5 bases each). V gave up 9 bases and J gave up 1 base, with 13 bases separating them. The CDR3 has 13 amino acids. Germline V lookup: CDR1 MNHEY, CDR2 SMNVEV (reference sequence). CDR3 nucleotide sequence: TGTGCCAGGCCTTGGGGACCTTCCTACGAGCAGTACTTC. As protein: CARPWGPSYEQYF.

The chain joins TRBV5-1 to TRBJ2-1; TRBD2 matches 11 bases. CDR3 size: 16 residues. Unmatched junction bases numbered 10, after V lost 4 bases and J lost 7 bases. In germline, CDR1 is SGHRS, CDR2 YFSETQ. The CDR3 bases are TGCGCCAGCAGCCCCCGCTCGACTAGCGGGACGAATGAGCAGTTCTTC. This gives the protein CASSPRSTSGTNEQFF.

This clonotype was counted many times. The chain couples TRBV18 to TRBJ2-5; D not certain. The V end lost 3 bases, the J end lost 2 bases, and 10 bases lay between the germline ends. Germline V CDR1 and CDR2: KGHSH, LQKENI. The CDR3 totals 14 residues. The CDR3 spells CASSPPGLQETQYF. CDR3 DNA sequence: TGTGCCAGCTCACCCCCGGGCCTTCAAGAGACCCAGTACTTC.

This clonotype showed up just once. Without the conserved terminal phenylalanine or tryptophan, this CDR3 likely stems from a read error. The DNA is omitted, as the CDR3 cannot be located on it reliably, and the CDR3 follows TCRdb's listing. The chain employs TRBV7-9 and TRBJ2-7; the table's D call TRBD2 went unverified against the DNA. Germline-derived CDR1 and CDR2 are SEHNR and FQNEAQ (reference sequence). The CDR3 is 15 residues long, ends included. CDR3 in amino acids: CASSRGTSGAYEQCL.

This clonotype was detected many times. V is TRBV2 and J is TRBJ1-2; TRBD1 aligns across 7 bases. The CDR3 is 13 amino acids. With V trimmed by 10 bases and J by 3 bases, 8 bases remained unmatched. Germline loops: CDR1 SNHLY, CDR2 FYNNEI. The CDR3, as DNA: TGTGCCACAACAGGGGCGGGGTACTATGGCTACACCTTC. This codes for CATTGAGYYGYTF.

This clonotype was seen at least ten times. The chain couples TRBV11-3 to TRBJ2-1; D may be TRBD2 (6 bases). The CDR3 is made up of 15 amino acids. CDR1 and CDR2 from the germline V gene are SGHNT and YENEEA. Between the trimmed V and J ends, which lost 6 bases and 2 bases, there was a span of 14 bases. CDR3 protein: CASSGWREAYNEQFF. DNA of the CDR3: TGTGCCAGCAGTGGTTGGAGGGAGGCCTACAATGAGCAGTTCTTC.

CDR3 loop: CASSSRLAWEGEQFF. CDR3 coding DNA: TGTGCCAGCAGCTCTCGACTAGCGTGGGAGGGTGAGCAGTTCTTC. The V gene is TRBV7-9, the J gene TRBJ2-1; 8 nucleotides match TRBD2. Losses at the gene ends were 4 bases for V and 9 bases for J; bases not matched to a gene: 11. CDR1 and CDR2 from the germline V gene are SEHNR and FQNEAQ (reference sequence). The CDR3 covers 15 residues. Full variable domain (rest looked up from reference TRBV7-9 and TRBJ2-1): DTGVSQNPRHKITKRGQNVTFRCDPISEHNRLYWYRQTLGQGPEFLTYFQNEAQLEKSRLLSDRFSAERPKGSFSTLEIQRTEQGDSAMYLCASSSRLAWEGEQFFGPGTRLTVL.

Many counts were recorded for this clonotype. The J gene is TRBJ2-7, the V gene TRBV29-1; 13 nucleotides match TRBD2. Looked up from germline, CDR1 is SQVTM and CDR2 is ANQGSEA. The CDR3 runs to 14 residues. With 6 bases clipped from V and 7 bases from J, the junction kept 9 bases outside the gene matches. The CDR3 reads CSVELAGGPGEQYF. As DNA, the CDR3 is TGCAGCGTCGAACTAGCGGGAGGGCCTGGGGAGCAGTACTTC.

This clonotype was counted only a few times. The genes are TRBV24-1 and TRBJ1-4, with 9 bases identical to TRBD1. J gave up 3 bases and V 5 bases, and 15 bases lay outside the gene matches. Germline loops: CDR1 KGHDR, CDR2 SFDVKD. The CDR3 is 19 amino acids. CDR3 in DNA: TGTGCCACCAGTGTCCCAAGCGTAGGACAGGGGATGGCTAATGAAAAACTGTTTTTT. It is translated as CATSVPSVGQGMANEKLFF.

This clonotype turned up a few times. This chain uses TRBV24-1 with TRBJ2-1, with D perhaps TRBD2 (6 bases). The CDR3 has 17 amino acids. Germline loops: CDR1 KGHDR, CDR2 SFDVKD. V shed 0 bases and J shed 4 bases, with 15 bases lying between them. The CDR3 sequence: CATSDLGSGTKYNEQFF. The CDR3 nucleotides are TGTGCCACCAGTGATTTGGGTAGCGGCACAAAATACAATGAGCAGTTCTTC.

The chain links TRBV9 to TRBJ2-5; D perhaps matches TRBD2 (7 bases). The CDR3 has 14 residues. V was cut by 0 bases and J by 5 bases, with 11 bases left in between. The germline CDR1 and CDR2 sequences are SGDLS and YYNGEE. The CDR3 protein is CASSVEGGGETQYF. The CDR3 DNA sequence: TGTGCCAGCAGCGTAGAAGGGGGAGGGGAGACCCAGTACTTC.

This clonotype was recorded many times. CDR3 region: CASSAGVESQPQHF. The DNA for the CDR3 is TGTGCCAGCAGCGCAGGGGTTGAGTCTCAGCCCCAGCATTTT. V is TRBV12-3 or TRBV12-4 and J is TRBJ1-5, with D possibly TRBD1 on 6 matching bases. The CDR3 totals 14 residues. V was clipped by 6 bases and J by 6 bases, with 15 bases between them.

This clonotype was counted ten times or more. V and J are TRBV19 and TRBJ1-5, with 8 bases identical to TRBD1. V was pared by 4 bases and J by 4 bases, with 3 bases of the junction left unmatched. Germline CDR1 reads LNHDA; CDR2 reads SQIVND (reference sequence). The length of the CDR3 is 14 residues. The CDR3 DNA follows: TGTGCCAGTAGTAGGGGACAGGTAAATCAGCCCCAGCATTTT. Amino acid sequence: CASSRGQVNQPQHF. Full variable domain (outside the CDR3, taken from reference TRBV19 and TRBJ1-5): DGGITQSPKYLFRKEGQNVTLSCEQNLNHDAMYWYRQDPGQGLRLIYYSQIVNDFQKGDIAEGYSVSREKKESFPLTVTSAQKNPTAFYLCASSRGQVNQPQHFGDGTRLSIL.

The table lists this clonotype with many counts. This chain connects TRBV20-1 to TRBJ2-5; TRBD2 agrees at 9 bases. The J segment lost 5 bases and the V segment lost 4 bases, leaving 8 bases of the junction unmatched. CDR3 length equals 14 residues. Looked up from germline, CDR1 is DFQATT and CDR2 is SNEGSKA (reference sequence). CDR3 coding DNA: TGCAGTGCTATTAGCGGGAGTGGCGGGGAGACCCAGTACTTC. Protein product: CSAISGSGGETQYF.

This clonotype turned up a few times. V usage is TRBV6-1 and J usage is TRBJ2-7; D possibly uses TRBD1 or TRBD2 (5 bases each). Germline V gives CDR1 MNHNS, CDR2 SASEGT. Between the trimmed V and J ends, which lost 8 bases and 2 bases, there was a span of 13 bases. The CDR3 has 13 residues. CDR3 region: CASGPGTPYEQYF. The CDR3 region has the DNA TGTGCCAGCGGCCCCGGGACCCCCTACGAGCAGTACTTC.